This section outlines one T cell receptor beta chain sequence together with its context. This clonotype was seen many times. Its recognized antigen is unknown. Base qualities were left out, and no much larger clone turns up one base away. This sample is drawn from a study of T cells in Graves' hyperthyroidism and ophthalmopathy (dated 2019 in TCRdb). With respect to the entire study: Peripheral blood samples were taken at initial diagnosis, before any treatment was given. Following sampling, methimazole starting at 30 mg daily was given to hyperthyroidism patients, and high-dose intravenous methylprednisolone was given to ophthalmopathy patients. TCR Vbeta CDR3 sequencing of 140 or so peripheral blood samples (approximately 44 ophthalmopathy, 75 to 85 hyperthyroidism and roughly 17 progressor patients) is reported in the paper. Prospective prediction of ophthalmopathy was tested in an independent validation cohort consisting of 18 to 20 hyperthyroidism patients and some 15 patients who later progressed to ophthalmopathy. The 100 discovery patients were randomly divided into training and test sets at a 7:3 ratio. TCR V-J signatures able to tell the groups apart were searched for in a discovery cohort of 90 to 100 patients, of whom around 42 had Graves' ophthalmopathy and around 56 had stable Graves' hyperthyroidism. In addition, the study compared T-cell repertoires in thyroid tissue and in blood from several Graves' hyperthyroidism patients. Overall study results and their limits: In validation, the model predicted progression to ophthalmopathy with 60% to 71% sensitivity and less than 80% specificity, a median of 6.5 months before onset. Most expanded thyroid clonotypes (frequency above 0.001) were also found in blood, which suggests that blood repertoires may mirror thyroid immune responses. A model built on a 13 V-J signature distinguished ophthalmopathy from stable hyperthyroidism, reaching around 87% sensitivity and under 84% specificity in cross-validation and 80%/75% in testing. Sample size was not statistically predetermined, and blinding of investigators to group allocation was not performed.

Stable Graves' hyperthyroidism was defined as no progression to ophthalmopathy during 18 months of follow-up. Hyperthyroidism patients were newly diagnosed, had a disease duration of under 2 months, and were aged 18 to 65 years. The study excluded patients with uncontrolled infections, other autoimmune diseases, pregnancy or lactation. Clinical symptoms, serum thyroxine and TRAb, thyroid ultrasound, and orbital computed tomography formed the basis for the diagnoses. Ficoll-Paque density gradient centrifugation was used to isolate PBMCs from 8 to 10 ml of fresh peripheral blood. Total RNA was extracted using Trizol reagent, and RNA quality was assessed on an Agilent 2100 Bioanalyzer. The TCR beta CDR3 regions were amplified from RNA transcripts. A first-round RT-PCR of the TCR CDR3 used the HTBI primer set with the Qiagen OneStep RT-PCR kit. The libraries were constructed in a second round of multiplex PCR and then size-selected and purified. Paired-end sequencing of the libraries was performed with 100 bp reads on an Illumina HiSeq2000. Under the source paper's analysis protocol: SOAPnuke was used to process the raw data, throwing out any read that contained adapters or uncalled bases, had a mean Phred below 15, or lacked an exact constant-primer or identifier match. High-quality paired reads were merged with COPE v1.2.5, and unique nucleotide sequences were defined as clonotypes. Clonotypes were aligned to IMGT TRBV, TRBD and TRBJ reference segments using MiTCR v1.1. The analysis included only V-J combinations with a frequency above 0.0001, which together covered roughly 99% of the repertoires. The TCS score was defined as F50 (clonal expansion) divided by E x V (chaos), with BLOSUM62-based TCRdist calculated between CDR3 peptides within each V-J. Welch's t-statistics and random forest reduced roughly 500 V-J features to 13, which were used in a naive Bayes classifier (R e1071). TCRdb redid the processing of the public reads, applying fastp at Q25 and MiXCR, and retained in-frame beta chains. Duplicate CDR3 protein sequences are folded into a single record with the most common DNA and genes. TCRdb, rather than the study authors, made the V and J calls. The sample table records some 300,000 distinct CDR3 sequences; 16% of these occur just once. The ten biggest clones cover around 33% of the sample.

The sequenced sample consisted of blood. This TCR came from a young man with Graves' hyperthyroidism.

The DNA is as follows: TGCAGTGCTAGTCCCGGGGGAAGTTACAATGAGCAGTTCTTC. Its translation is CSASPGGSYNEQFF. This receptor chain uses TRBV20-1 and TRBJ2-1; perhaps TRBD2 is the D gene, with 6 bases matching. The CDR3 runs 14 residues from the cysteine to the phenylalanine. Left in the record is the CDR3 DNA by itself, 42 bases read in frame from the first base. CDR1 and CDR2, per the germline V gene (reference sequence), are DFQATT and SNEGSKA. The junction shows trimming of 3 bases on V and 4 bases on J, plus 13 bases between the germline ends.